The 6 T cell receptor beta chains in this list originate from one sample, sequenced in a study of T cell repertoires in cytomegalovirus infection (dated by TCRdb to about 2019). The meaning of the sample's treatment or condition label: in vitro stimulation with specific CMV peptide epitopes to enrich CMV-specific T cells. These receptors are not linked to any known antigen. TCRdb lists the instrument as Illumina HiSeq 1500. TCRdb reprocessed the public reads (quality trimming at Q25 with fastp, clone calling with MiXCR) and kept in-frame beta chains. Entries are consolidated by CDR3 protein sequence, retaining the most common genes and DNA. Present in this sample are 650,000 to 900,000 distinct CDR3 sequences, approximately 32% of which were seen just once. The ten most abundant clones make up roughly 12% of the sample. The sequencing used cultured CD8+ T cells from PBMCs, collected from culture after CMV antigen stimulation. These receptors were obtained from a human donor in good health (CMV status not recorded). Some clones in this sample may be carry-over from other donors' samples.

This clonotype was detected ten times or more. The chain joins TRBV7-6 to TRBJ2-5, with 8 positions matching TRBD1. CDR1 is SGHVS, CDR2 FNYEAQ, per germline. The CDR3 is made up of 13 amino acids. J was trimmed by 4 bases and V by 5 bases; bases with no gene match: 3. This chain's CDR3 is CASSTTGGETQYF. CDR3 DNA: TGTGCCAGCAGCACTACAGGGGGAGAGACCCAGTACTTC.

J is TRBJ1-2 and V is TRBV28; D is ambiguous. The germline V gene has CDR1 MDHEN and CDR2 SYDVKM. V was shortened by 6 bases and J by 2 bases, with 16 bases between the two germline ends. The CDR3 sequence is 15 residues long. This CDR3 is CASSLTGYLNYGYTF. Here the CDR3 DNA reads TGTGCCAGCAGCCTTACGGGATATCTAAACTATGGCTACACCTTC.

This sequence joins TRBV5-6 and TRBJ2-3, with D hard to call. The CDR3 extends over 17 amino acids. Germline V CDR1 and CDR2: SGHDT, YYEEEE. V lost 4 bases and J 2 bases, leaving 20 bases between the germline ends. The CDR3 nucleotides read TGTGCCAGCAGCGTCCGGCCGGCCGAGGACCTCACAGATACGCAGTATTTT. Translation: CASSVRPAEDLTDTQYF.

The table lists this clonotype with a few counts. The CDR3 spells CASGSRGGGDTEAFF. The CDR3 nucleotides read TGTGCTAGTGGTTCCCGTGGGGGGGGGGACACTGAAGCTTTCTTT. The chain links TRBV12-5 to TRBJ1-1; D might be TRBD1 (5 bases). This CDR3 is built from 15 residues. The germline gives CDR1 LGHNT, CDR2 FRNRAP. V lost 4 bases to trimming and J lost 3 bases, with 15 bases between them.

The chain couples TRBV5-4 to TRBJ2-2; a weak D match, TRBD2 (5 bases). The V gene's germline CDR1 is SGHNT and CDR2 YYREEE (reference sequence). Trimming pared 8 bases from V and 1 base from J, leaving 12 bases between. The length of the CDR3 is 14 residues. The CDR3 DNA follows: TGTGCCAGTTATGGTGCGGGGAACACCGGGGAGCTGTTTTTT. Protein sequence: CASYGAGNTGELFF.

CDR3 bases: TGCGCCAGCAGCTTGATCTTCTCCTATAATTCACCCCTCCACTTT. It yields the protein CASSLIFSYNSPLHF. This chain uses TRBV5-1 with TRBJ1-6; D is unclear. The length of the CDR3 is 15 residues. The germline V and J ends were trimmed by 1 base and 0 bases, with 5 bases remaining between them. Germline V gene lookup returns CDR1 SGHRS and CDR2 YFSETQ.